These 11 T cell receptor beta chains came from one sample sequenced in a study of blood T cell repertoires in COVID-19 (TCRdb year 2020). Libraries came from the immunoSEQ multiplex PCR assay. TCRdb retrieved this table from immuneACCESS and kept in-frame rearrangements only. Not all clones are present; in checked studies, unresolved V genes account for under half, and no reason is known for the remainder. This sample lists 120,000 or so clones; roughly 88% were detected once. The ten largest clones take up approximately 8% of the sample. The sequenced material came from peripheral blood. The receptors come from a man aged 45-65 years with acute or convalescent COVID-19.

CDR3 sequence (DNA): TGCAGCGTTGAAGATACAGGGAAAGGCTACGAGCAGTACTTC. It translates to CSVEDTGKGYEQYF. This chain joins TRBV29-1 and TRBJ2-7; D is possibly TRBD1 (6 bases). This CDR3 has 14 amino acids. V lost 0 bases and J lost 3, with 12 bases in between. Germline V lookup: CDR1 SQVTM, CDR2 ANQGSEA.

Turning to this clone: This sample includes further DNA sequences coding for the same CDR3. The chain uses TRBV29-1 and TRBJ1-2; tentatively, D is TRBD1 (6 bases). Germline lookup yields CDR1 SQVTM and CDR2 ANQGSEA. V lost 4 bases and J 4 bases, leaving 10 bases between the germline ends. CDR3 length: 12 amino acids. In nucleotides, the CDR3 is TGCAGCGTTGCGGGGGGGCTCTATGGCTACACCTTC. Amino acids: CSVAGGLYGYTF.

V usage is TRBV24-1 and J usage is TRBJ2-1; TRBD1 matches 10 bases. In germline, CDR1 is KGHDR, CDR2 SFDVKD. Trimming took 5 bases from V and 5 from J; bases not matched to a gene: 2. The CDR3 is 14 residues long. The CDR3 sequence: CATSGTGGHNEQFF. The CDR3 DNA reads TGTGCCACCAGTGGGACAGGGGGTCACAATGAGCAGTTCTTC.

This sequence joins TRBV10-2 and TRBJ2-1, with a possible D match to TRBD1 (6 bases). Trimming took 8 bases from V and 2 from J, leaving 16 bases between them. The CDR3 has 15 amino acids. Germline CDR1 is WSHSY and CDR2 is SAAADI. This chain's CDR3 is CASQVDRKTYNEQFF. The CDR3 bases are TGCGCCAGCCAGGTGGACAGAAAAACCTACAATGAGCAGTTCTTC.

V usage is TRBV5-1 and J usage is TRBJ2-7; D not certain. Deletions cut 3 bases from V and 3 bases from J, with 4 bases between. The CDR3 covers 11 residues. Per germline, CDR1 SGHRS and CDR2 YFSETQ. CDR3 DNA sequence: TGCGCCAGCAGCTCGAGCTACGAGCAGTACTTC. Translating it yields CASSSSYEQYF.

The V call is TRBV19, the J call TRBJ1-1, with TRBD1 matching over 8 bases. V was clipped by 5 bases and J by 8 bases; unmatched bases: 13. The CDR3 length is 15 residues. Germline assignment: CDR1 LNHDA and CDR2 SQIVND (reference sequence). CDR3 loop: CASSSYRDRGLEAFF. CDR3 in DNA: TGTGCCAGTAGTTCTTATCGCGACAGGGGTCTGGAAGCTTTCTTT.

This clone was seen only once. The V gene is TRBV29-1, the J gene TRBJ2-5; possibly TRBD2 for D (7 bases). V was trimmed by 4 bases and J by 5 bases, leaving 14 bases between them. This CDR3 is built from 13 residues. CDR1 and CDR2 (germline): SQVTM, ANQGSEA. The CDR3 spells CSVGRGGEETQYF. CDR3 nucleotides: TGCAGCGTTGGGAGGGGGGGCGAGGAGACCCAGTACTTC.

The table lists this clone with a count of one. The chain has TRBV5-1 and TRBJ2-3, with D perhaps matching TRBD2 (5 bases). Per the germline V gene, CDR1 is SGHRS and CDR2 is YFSETQ. V was shortened by 2 bases and J by 6 bases, with 13 bases between the two germline ends. This CDR3 comprises 14 residues. CDR3 amino acids: CASSFFEGRDTQYF. CDR3 bases: TGCGCCAGCAGCTTCTTCGAGGGCCGGGATACGCAGTATTTT.

This chain joins TRBV4-1 and TRBJ2-7; 8 nucleotides align to TRBD2. V shed 0 bases and J 2 bases; nucleotides not matched to a gene: 9. Germline CDR1 MGHRA, CDR2 YSYEKL. The length of the CDR3 is 17 residues. CDR3 sequence (DNA): TGCGCCAGCAGCCAAGAGGGCCTAGCGGGTGGCCCCTACGAGCAGTACTTC. Translation: CASSQEGLAGGPYEQYF.

V and J are TRBV11-3 and TRBJ2-3, with TRBD1 identical over 7 bases. The CDR3 sequence is 15 residues long. J lost 4 bases, V lost 0 bases, and 4 bases had no gene match. In germline, CDR1 is SGHNT, CDR2 YENEEA. The CDR3 here is CASSLDGTAADTQYF. CDR3 bases: TGTGCCAGCAGCTTAGACGGGACAGCGGCAGATACGCAGTATTTT.

CDR3 DNA: TGTGCCTACCAAACTCCGGGACAGGGGTCGTGGACCGGGGAGCTGTTTTTT. It is translated as CAYQTPGQGSWTGELFF. The rearrangement joins TRBV30 to TRBJ2-2, with 10 bases matching TRBD1. This CDR3 contains 17 residues. V trimming: 7 bases; J trimming: 5 bases; junction bases outside the gene matches: 16. The germline gives CDR1 GTSNPN, CDR2 SVGIG (reference sequence). Supplemented by reference TRBV30 and TRBJ2-2, the full variable domain reads SQTIHQWPATLVQPVGSPLSLECTVEGTSNPNLYWYRQAAGRGLQLLFYSVGIGQISSEVPQNLSASRPQDRQFILSSKKLLLSDSGFYLCAYQTPGQGSWTGELFFGEGSRLTVL.